The subject of this entry is one TCR beta chain. The repertoire was sequenced with immunoSEQ multiplex PCR; TCRdb's copy has only in-frame clones and lacks some. Of 350,000 to 400,000 clones listed, roughly 90% are singletons. This record comes from a study of blood T cell repertoires in COVID-19. The CDR3 totals 15 residues. V was clipped by 0 bases and J by 3 bases, with 10 bases between them. The germline CDR1 and CDR2 sequences are SGDLS and YYNGEE. Sequencing was performed on PBMCs or T cells enriched from blood (not recorded which). The chain links TRBV9 to TRBJ2-1; TRBD2 might be the D (5 bases). The sequence derives from a woman in her twenties or thirties with acute COVID-19. Here the CDR3 reads CASSVVPGDYNEQFF. CDR3 nucleotide sequence: TGTGCCAGCAGCGTAGTCCCCGGGGACTACAATGAGCAGTTCTTC.